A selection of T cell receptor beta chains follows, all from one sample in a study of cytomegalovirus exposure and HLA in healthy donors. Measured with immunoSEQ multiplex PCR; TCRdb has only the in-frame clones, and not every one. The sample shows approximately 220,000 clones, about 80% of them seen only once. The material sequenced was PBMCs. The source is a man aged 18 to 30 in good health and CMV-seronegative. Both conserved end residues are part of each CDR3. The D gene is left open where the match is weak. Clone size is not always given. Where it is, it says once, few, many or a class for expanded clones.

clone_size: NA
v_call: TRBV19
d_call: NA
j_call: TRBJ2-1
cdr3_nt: TGTGCCAGTAGTAGTGGCAGATACAATGAGCAGTTCTTC
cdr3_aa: CASSSGRYNEQFF

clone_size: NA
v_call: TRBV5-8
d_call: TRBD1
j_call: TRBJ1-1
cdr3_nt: TGTGCCAGCAGCCTCACAGGGGGCACTGAAGCTTTCTTT
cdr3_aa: CASSLTGGTEAFF

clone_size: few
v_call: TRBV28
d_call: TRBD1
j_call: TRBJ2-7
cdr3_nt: TGTGCCAGCAGGCCTCAGGGGGCCTACTCCTACGAGCAGTACTTC
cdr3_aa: CASRPQGAYSYEQYF

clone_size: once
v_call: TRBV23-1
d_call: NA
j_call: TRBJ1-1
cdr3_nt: TGCGCCAGCAGTCGTGGCAGGAACACTGAAGCTTTCTTT
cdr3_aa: CASSRGRNTEAFF

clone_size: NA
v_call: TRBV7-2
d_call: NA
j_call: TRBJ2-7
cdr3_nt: TGTGCCAGCAGCTTATTAATGGGAGTCAACGAGCAGTACTTC
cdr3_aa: CASSLLMGVNEQYF

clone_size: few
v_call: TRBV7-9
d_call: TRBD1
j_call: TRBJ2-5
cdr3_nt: TGTGCCAGCAGCTTAGCGCGGGACAGGGCCAAGGGGACCCAGTACTTC
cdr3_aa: CASSLARDRAKGTQYF

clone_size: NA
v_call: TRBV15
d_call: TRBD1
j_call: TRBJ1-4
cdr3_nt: TGTGCCACCAGCAGAGATCCGGGACAGGGGGGGGAAAAACTGTTTTTT
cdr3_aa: CATSRDPGQGGEKLFF

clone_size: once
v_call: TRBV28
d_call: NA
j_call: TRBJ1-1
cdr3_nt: TGTGTTGCGAGGAAAGATTGGAACACTGAAGCTTTCTTT
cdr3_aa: CVARKDWNTEAFF

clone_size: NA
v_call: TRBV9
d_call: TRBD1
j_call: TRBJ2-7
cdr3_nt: TGTGCCAGCAGCGTAAGACAGGGGGGGAGCGAGCAGTACTTC
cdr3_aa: CASSVRQGGSEQYF

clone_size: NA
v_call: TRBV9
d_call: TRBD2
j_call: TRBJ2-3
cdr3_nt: TGTGCCAGCAGCGTAGTAGCGGGCTACACAGATACGCAGTATTTT
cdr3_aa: CASSVVAGYTDTQYF

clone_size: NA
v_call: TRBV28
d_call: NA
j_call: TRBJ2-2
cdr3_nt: TGTGCCAGCAGTTTCATCAGCACCGGGGAGCTGTTTTTT
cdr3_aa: CASSFISTGELFF

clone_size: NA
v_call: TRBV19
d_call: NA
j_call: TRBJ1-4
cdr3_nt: TGTGCCAGTAGTAACCGGCTTCGAGGGGAAAAACTGTTTTTT
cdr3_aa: CASSNRLRGEKLFF

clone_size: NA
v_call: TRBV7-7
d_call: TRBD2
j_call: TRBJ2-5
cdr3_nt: TGTGCTAGCAGCCGCGGGGGTGGAGAGACCCAGTACTTC
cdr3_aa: CASSRGGGETQYF

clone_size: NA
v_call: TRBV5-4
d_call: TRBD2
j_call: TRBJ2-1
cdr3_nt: TGTGCCAGCAGGAGCGGGAGAGGATCCTACAATGAGCAGTTCTTC
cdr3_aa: CASRSGRGSYNEQFF

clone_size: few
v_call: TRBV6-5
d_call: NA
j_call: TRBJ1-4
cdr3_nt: TGTGCCAGCAGGCGCGAAAAACTGTTTTTT
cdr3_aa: CASRREKLFF

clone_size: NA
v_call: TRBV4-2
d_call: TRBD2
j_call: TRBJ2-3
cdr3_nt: TGTGCCAGCAGCCGGGTACTAATAGGGAGGGAGGGCCCTCATACGCAGTATTTT
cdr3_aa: CASSRVLIGREGPHTQYF

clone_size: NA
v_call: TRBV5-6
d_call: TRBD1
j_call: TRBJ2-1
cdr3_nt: TGTGCCAGCAGCCGGGACAGAAGGTACGATGAGCAGTTCTTC
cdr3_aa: CASSRDRRYDEQFF

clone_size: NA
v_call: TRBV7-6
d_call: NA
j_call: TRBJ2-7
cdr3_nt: TGTGCCAGCAGCCTCAGCGGCTCTCGATCCTACGAGCAGTACTTC
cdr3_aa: CASSLSGSRSYEQYF

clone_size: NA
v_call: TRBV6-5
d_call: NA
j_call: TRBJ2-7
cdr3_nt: TGTGCCAGCAGTATTTTTAGGGGGTCTCAGGACGAGCAGTACTTC
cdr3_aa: CASSIFRGSQDEQYF

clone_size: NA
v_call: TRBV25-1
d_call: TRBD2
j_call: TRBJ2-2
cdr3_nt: TGTGCCAGCAGTGTAACTAGCGGGAGCTCCGGGGAGCTGTTTTTT
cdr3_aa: CASSVTSGSSGELFF

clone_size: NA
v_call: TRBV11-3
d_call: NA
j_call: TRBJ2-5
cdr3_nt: TGTGCCAGCAGCTTGACATTCCAGGACCAAGAGACCCAGTACTTC
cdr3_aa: CASSLTFQDQETQYF

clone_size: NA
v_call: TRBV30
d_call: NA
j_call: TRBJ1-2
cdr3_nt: TGTGCCTGGAGAGCGGACAGAAAATATGGCTACACCTTC
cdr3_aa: CAWRADRKYGYTF

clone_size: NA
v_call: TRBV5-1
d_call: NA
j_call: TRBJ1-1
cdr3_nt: TGCGCCAGCAGCGTCCAAATGACAGGAACTGAAGCTTTCTTT
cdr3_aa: CASSVQMTGTEAFF

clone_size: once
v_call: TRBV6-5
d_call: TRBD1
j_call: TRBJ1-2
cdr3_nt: TGTGCCAGCAGTTTCAAGGGACAGGGGGACTATGGCTACACCTTC
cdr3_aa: CASSFKGQGDYGYTF

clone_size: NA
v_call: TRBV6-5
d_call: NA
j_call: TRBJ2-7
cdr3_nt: TGTGCCAGCAGTGGCGGGACAGTCCTCCGTCACGAGCAGTACTTC
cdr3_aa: CASSGGTVLRHEQYF

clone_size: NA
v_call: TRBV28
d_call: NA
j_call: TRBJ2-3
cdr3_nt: TGTGCCAGCAGTTTATATGGGGGGAGCACAGATACGCAGTATTTT
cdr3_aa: CASSLYGGSTDTQYF

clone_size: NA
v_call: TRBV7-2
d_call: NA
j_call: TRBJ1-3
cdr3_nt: TGTGCCAGCAGCCTGAGTTTCTCTGGAAACACCATATATTTT
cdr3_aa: CASSLSFSGNTIYF

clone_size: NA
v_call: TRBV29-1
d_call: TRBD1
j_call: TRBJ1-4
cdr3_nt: TGCAGCGTAAATTCCGGGACAGCAACTAATGAAAAACTGTTTTTT
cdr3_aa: CSVNSGTATNEKLFF

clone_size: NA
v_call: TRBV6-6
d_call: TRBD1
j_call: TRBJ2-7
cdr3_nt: TGTGCCACCGCACGGGACAGGGCGTACGAGCAGTACTTC
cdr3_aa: CATARDRAYEQYF

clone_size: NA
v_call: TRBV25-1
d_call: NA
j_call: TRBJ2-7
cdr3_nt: TGTGCCACTAGGAGGGCGGGAAGCTCCTACGAGCAGTACTTC
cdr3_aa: CATRRAGSSYEQYF

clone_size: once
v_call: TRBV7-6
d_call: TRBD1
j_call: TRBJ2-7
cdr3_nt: TGTGCCAGCAGCTCGACGAGGACAGGACCAAGCTCCTACGAGCAGTACTTC
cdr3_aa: CASSSTRTGPSSYEQYF

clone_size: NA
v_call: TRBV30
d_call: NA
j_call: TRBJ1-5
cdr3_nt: TGTGCCTGGAGTTCTAAGGGCGCCGGGGGCAATCAGCCCCAGCATTTT
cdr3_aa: CAWSSKGAGGNQPQHF

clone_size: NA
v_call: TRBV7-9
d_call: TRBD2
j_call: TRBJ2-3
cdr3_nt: TGTGCCAGCAGCTTCCCTAGCGGGAGTACAGATACGCAGTATTTT
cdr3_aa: CASSFPSGSTDTQYF

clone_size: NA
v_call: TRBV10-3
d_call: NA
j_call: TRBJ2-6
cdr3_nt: TGTGCCATCAGTGCCCTTGTGGGTACAGGGCCCGGGGCCAACGTCCTGACTTTC
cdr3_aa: CAISALVGTGPGANVLTF

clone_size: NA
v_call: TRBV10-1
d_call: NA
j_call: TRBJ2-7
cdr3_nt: TGCGCCAGCGGGCGATGGGCGCAGGGCGAGCAGTACTTC
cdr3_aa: CASGRWAQGEQYF

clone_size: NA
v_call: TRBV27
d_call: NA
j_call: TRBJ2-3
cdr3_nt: TGTGCCAGCAGTTTTAGTCTAGATAGCACAGATACGCAGTATTTT
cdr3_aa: CASSFSLDSTDTQYF

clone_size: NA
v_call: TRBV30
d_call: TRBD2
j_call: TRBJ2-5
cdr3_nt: TGTGCCTGGACGCAGGGCGGGAGCCCTCTGGTCGAGACCCAGTACTTC
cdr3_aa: CAWTQGGSPLVETQYF

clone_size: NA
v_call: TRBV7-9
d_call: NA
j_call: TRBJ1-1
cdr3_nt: TGTGCCAGCAGCTTAACGCCGACTTCGAGACTTTGGACTGAAGCTTTCTTT
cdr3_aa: CASSLTPTSRLWTEAFF

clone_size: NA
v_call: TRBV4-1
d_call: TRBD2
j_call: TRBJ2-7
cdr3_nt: TGCGCCAGCAGCCAACCTAATAGCGGGAGGCACTCCTACGAGCAGTACTTC
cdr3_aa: CASSQPNSGRHSYEQYF

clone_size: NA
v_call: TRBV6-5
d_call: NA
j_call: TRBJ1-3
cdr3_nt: TGTGCCAGCAGGAACGTCGGAGCTGGAAACACCATATATTTT
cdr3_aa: CASRNVGAGNTIYF

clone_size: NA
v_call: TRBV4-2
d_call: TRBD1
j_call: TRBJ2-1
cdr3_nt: TGTGCCAGCAGCCCGGACAGGGGAGGAAATGAGCAGTTCTTC
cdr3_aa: CASSPDRGGNEQFF

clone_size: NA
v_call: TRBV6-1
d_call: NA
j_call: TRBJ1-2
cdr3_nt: TGTGCCAGCAGTGAGTGGGACATTACATCGGGCTACACCTTC
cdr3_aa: CASSEWDITSGYTF

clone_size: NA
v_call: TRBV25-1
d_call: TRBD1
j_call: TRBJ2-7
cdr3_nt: TGTGCCAGCAGTGAATGGTCGTCGGGACAGGATAACTACGAGCAGTACTTC
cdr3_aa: CASSEWSSGQDNYEQYF

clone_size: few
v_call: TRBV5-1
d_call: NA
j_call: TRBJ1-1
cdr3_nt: TGCGCCAGCAGCTTGGAACGAACCACGTGGCCGAACACTGAAGCTTTCTTT
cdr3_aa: CASSLERTTWPNTEAFF

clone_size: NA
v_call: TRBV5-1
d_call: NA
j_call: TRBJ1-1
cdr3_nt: TGCGCCAGCAGCTTGACTGGTACTGAAGCTTTCTTT
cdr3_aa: CASSLTGTEAFF

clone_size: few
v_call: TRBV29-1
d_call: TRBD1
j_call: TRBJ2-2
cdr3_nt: TGCAGCGGGGGACAGGGAGACACCGGGGAGCTGTTTTTT
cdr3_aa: CSGGQGDTGELFF

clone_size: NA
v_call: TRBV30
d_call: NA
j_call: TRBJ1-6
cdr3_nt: TGTGCCTGGAGTCCGGCTCGGGGGTCACCCCTCCACTTT
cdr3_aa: CAWSPARGSPLHF

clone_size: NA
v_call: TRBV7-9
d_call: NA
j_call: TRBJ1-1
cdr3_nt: TGTGCCAGCAGCTTGTCGTCCGCGGAAGCTTTCTTT
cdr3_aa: CASSLSSAEAFF

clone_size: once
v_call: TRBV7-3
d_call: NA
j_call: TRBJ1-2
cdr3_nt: TGTGCCAGCAGCTCCCGACAGGACTATGGCTACACCTTC
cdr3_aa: CASSSRQDYGYTF

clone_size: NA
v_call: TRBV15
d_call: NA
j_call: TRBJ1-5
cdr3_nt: TGTGCCACCAGCAGAGAGGACAGAAATCAGCCCCAGCATTTT
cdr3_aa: CATSREDRNQPQHF

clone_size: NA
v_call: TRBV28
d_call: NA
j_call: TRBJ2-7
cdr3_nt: TGTGCCAGCACGTTGACACCGGTCGGCGACGAGCAGTACTTC
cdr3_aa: CASTLTPVGDEQYF